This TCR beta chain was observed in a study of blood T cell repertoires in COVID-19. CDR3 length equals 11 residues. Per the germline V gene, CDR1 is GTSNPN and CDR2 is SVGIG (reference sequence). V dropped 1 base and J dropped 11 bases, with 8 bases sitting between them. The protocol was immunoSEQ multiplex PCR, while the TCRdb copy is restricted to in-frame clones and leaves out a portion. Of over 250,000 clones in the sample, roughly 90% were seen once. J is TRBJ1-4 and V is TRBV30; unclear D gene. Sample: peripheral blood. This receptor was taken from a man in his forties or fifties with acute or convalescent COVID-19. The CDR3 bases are TGTGCCTGGAGTGGAATGAGGAAACTGTTTTTT. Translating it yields CAWSGMRKLFF.